One sample yielded the 26 T cell receptor beta chains listed below, sequenced in a study of T-cell memory formation after mild COVID-19. TCRdb fed the 5' RACE reads into MiXCR, producing one record per CDR3 protein. The sample carries about 270,000 distinct CDR3 sequences, about a sixth recorded once. Sequenced: PBMCs or a T cell subset sorted from them (not recorded which). Every receptor here comes from a man younger than 35 who had mild COVID-19 (a few samples of this study predate the infection). Cell type and time point are not known.

The sample holds many counts of this clonotype. This rearrangement joins TRBV29-1 to TRBJ2-1, with D hard to call. Germline lookup yields CDR1 SQVTM and CDR2 ANQGSEA. The CDR3 totals 9 residues. The V end was cut by 3 bases, the J end by 10 bases, with 4 bases between. CDR3 sequence (DNA): TGCAGCGTTGAGGTGGAGCAGTTCTTC. Amino acid sequence: CSVEVEQFF.

This chain connects TRBV20-1 to TRBJ1-5; no firm D call. Germline V CDR1 and CDR2: DFQATT, SNEGSKA (reference sequence). The ends were cut back, 2 bases at V and 4 bases at J, with 9 bases in the middle. This CDR3 is 13 amino acids long. CDR3 in amino acids: CSARRDRNQPQHF. The CDR3 coding sequence is TGCAGTGCTAGAAGAGATCGGAATCAGCCCCAGCATTTT.

The V and J genes are TRBV20-1 and TRBJ2-3; TRBD2 might be the D (6 bases). The V gene lost 7 bases and the J gene lost 3 bases, with 14 bases spanning the gap. The CDR3 is 13 amino acids. CDR1 and CDR2 (germline): DFQATT, SNEGSKA (reference sequence). CDR3 loop: CSGGDGRTDTQYF. In DNA form, the CDR3 reads TGCAGTGGGGGGGATGGGAGGACAGATACGCAGTATTTT.

This clonotype was counted only a few times. The gene calls are TRBV4-2 and TRBJ1-6; D is perhaps TRBD1 (5 bases). Trimming left V 4 bases short and J 6 bases short, with 13 bases between. The CDR3 spans 15 residues. Germline CDR1 and CDR2: LGHNA and YNFKEQ. Here the CDR3 reads CASSLGGGSNSPLHF. DNA of the CDR3: TGTGCCAGCAGCCTCGGGGGGGGAAGTAATTCACCCCTCCACTTT.

This clonotype was counted only a few times. The V gene is TRBV24-1, the J gene TRBJ2-2; TRBD1 might be the D (5 bases). The V end was cut by 4 bases, the J end by 6 bases, with 14 bases between. The length of the CDR3 is 15 residues. Germline CDR1 KGHDR, CDR2 SFDVKD. In DNA, the CDR3 is TGTGCCACCAGTGACGCAGCAGGGATAGCCGGGGAGCTGTTTTTT. It encodes CATSDAAGIAGELFF.

The J gene is TRBJ1-1, the V gene TRBV28, with D tentatively TRBD1 (5 bases). V lost 8 bases and J lost 4, with 11 bases in between. From germline, CDR1 is MDHEN and CDR2 SYDVKM. The CDR3 extends over 12 amino acids. CDR3 DNA: TGTGCCAGCCTCAGGGCGGGCACTGAAGCTTTCTTT. This encodes CASLRAGTEAFF.

Only a few counts were recorded for this clonotype. The V call is TRBV24-1, the J call TRBJ1-2; no clear D gene. There are 14 residues in the CDR3. Trimming took 6 bases from V and 8 from J, leaving 18 bases between them. Germline V lookup: CDR1 KGHDR, CDR2 SFDVKD. For the CDR3, the DNA is TGTGCCACCAGTCCCCCAATTCATCTGAGAGGCTACACCTTC. Translated: CATSPPIHLRGYTF.

The sample holds a few counts of this clonotype. V usage is TRBV24-1 and J usage is TRBJ2-5, with D maybe TRBD1 (6 bases). The CDR3 loop spans 13 amino acids. Trimming left V 7 bases short and J 3 bases short, with 11 bases between. Germline V CDR1 and CDR2: KGHDR, SFDVKD. CDR3 in amino acids: CATSSRQEETQYF. Here the CDR3 DNA reads TGTGCCACCAGCTCAAGACAGGAAGAGACCCAGTACTTC.

A few counts support this clonotype. The chain employs TRBV7-2 and TRBJ2-7, with D possibly TRBD2 on 6 matching bases. Germline V lookup: CDR1 SGHTA, CDR2 FQGNSA. V lost 3 bases and J 0 bases, leaving 6 bases between the germline ends. This CDR3 region has 13 residues. DNA of the CDR3: TGTGCCAGCAGCTTCGGGGGCTCCTACGAGCAGTACGTC. Protein product: CASSFGGSYEQYV.

The chain links TRBV15 to TRBJ2-3; 8 bases line up with TRBD1. V gave up 3 bases and J gave up 4 bases; unmatched junction bases: 3. The CDR3 contains 14 residues. Germline CDR1 is LNHNV and CDR2 is YYDKDF (reference sequence). As DNA, the CDR3 is TGTGCCACCAGCAGGGACAGGGCCGCAGATACGCAGTATTTT. Translated, it gives CATSRDRAADTQYF. The complete variable domain, with remaining parts taken from reference TRBV15 and TRBJ2-3, reads DAMVIQNPRYQVTQFGKPVTLSCSQTLNHNVMYWYQQKSSQAPKLLFHYYDKDFNNEADTPDNFQSRRPNTSFCFLDIRSPGLGDTAMYLCATSRDRAADTQYFGPGTRLTVL.

This rearrangement joins TRBV6-5 to TRBJ1-1, with TRBD1 identical over 8 bases. V lost 6 bases, J lost 5 bases, and 5 bases stayed unmatched. The V gene's germline CDR1 is MNHEY and CDR2 SVGAGI. The CDR3 is 13 residues long. DNA of the CDR3: TGTGCCAGCAGGTGGACAGGGAGGACTGAAGCTTTCTTT. As protein: CASRWTGRTEAFF.

As regards this clonotype: At one end the junction does not follow the germline gene, possibly because of a read error. This chain uses TRBV4-3 with TRBJ2-7, with TRBD1 identical over 9 bases. Germline CDR1 LGHNA, CDR2 YSLEER. This CDR3 has 14 residues. CDR3: CASSRGTGSYEQYF. CDR3 bases: TGTGCCAGCTCCCGGGGGACAGGGTCCTACGAGCAGTACTTC.

This chain uses TRBV7-2 with TRBJ1-2; possible D gene TRBD1, 6 bases. Germline lookup yields CDR1 SGHTA and CDR2 FQGNSA. The CDR3 is 15 residues long. The germline V and J ends were trimmed by 2 bases and 6 bases, with 16 bases remaining between them. The CDR3 sequence: CASSLRTGSGDGYTF. The CDR3 DNA is TGTGCCAGCAGCTTAAGAACAGGGAGTGGGGATGGCTACACCTTC.

This sequence joins TRBV2 and TRBJ2-7; maybe TRBD1 (6 bases). Trimming shortened V by 10 bases and J by 3 bases, and 16 bases separated the two germline ends. CDR3 length: 13 amino acids. The germline CDR1 and CDR2 sequences are SNHLY and FYNNEI. The CDR3 reads CANQRDINYEQYF. CDR3 sequence (DNA): TGTGCCAATCAACGGGACATCAACTACGAGCAGTACTTC.

This chain joins TRBV4-3 and TRBJ1-2, with TRBD1 matching over 7 bases. This CDR3 spans 17 amino acids. With V trimmed by 3 bases and J by 8 bases, 18 bases remained unmatched. Germline V lookup: CDR1 LGHNA, CDR2 YSLEER. CDR3 sequence reads: CASSQWTGGTTGAGYTF. The DNA of the CDR3 is TGCGCCAGCAGCCAGTGGACAGGCGGAACTACGGGAGCGGGCTACACCTTC.

The chain recombines TRBV6-1 with TRBJ1-2; no definite D call. V gave up 1 base and J gave up 2 bases, with 11 bases separating them. The CDR3 spans 15 residues. CDR1 and CDR2 (germline): MNHNS, SASEGT. The CDR3 sequence is CASSEEAGLNYGYTF. The CDR3 DNA sequence: TGTGCCAGCAGTGAAGAAGCAGGTTTAAACTATGGCTACACCTTC.

The table lists this clonotype with many counts. The V and J genes are TRBV7-6 and TRBJ2-1; 9 nucleotides agree with TRBD1. Germline CDR1 SGHVS, CDR2 FNYEAQ. With V trimmed by 4 bases and J by 3 bases, 4 bases remained unmatched. CDR3 length: 15 amino acids. CDR3 protein: CASSSTGGFYNEQFF. Written as DNA, the CDR3 is TGTGCCAGCAGCTCGACAGGGGGATTCTACAATGAGCAGTTCTTC. Full variable domain (rest looked up from reference TRBV7-6 and TRBJ2-1): GAGVSQSPRYKVTKRGQDVALRCDPISGHVSLYWYRQALGQGPEFLTYFNYEAQQDKSGLPNDRFSAERPEGSISTLTIQRTEQRDSAMYRCASSSTGGFYNEQFFGPGTRLTVL.

This clonotype was counted only a few times. The chain combines TRBV7-2 with TRBJ2-5, with a possible D match to TRBD2 (5 bases). The V end lost 8 bases, the J end lost 2 bases, and 12 bases lay between the germline ends. The CDR3 has 13 residues. Germline V gene data show CDR1 as SGHTA and CDR2 as FQGNSA. The CDR3 nucleotides are TGTGCCAGCGCGGGCACCCCGCAAGAGACCCAGTACTTC. This translates into CASAGTPQETQYF.

This clonotype has more than one count but fewer than ten. The chain employs TRBV6-2 or TRBV6-3 and TRBJ2-3, with TRBD2 matching 11 bases. V lost 7 bases, J lost 7 bases, and 10 bases stayed unmatched. The CDR3 length is 15 residues. Looked up from germline, CDR1 is MNHEY and CDR2 is SVGEGT. The CDR3 DNA reads TGTGCCAGCATTGCCGGGACTAGCGGCCCCAATACGCAGTATTTT. Amino acid sequence: CASIAGTSGPNTQYF.

The CDR3 bases are TGTGCCAGCAGCCCGACCCCACGGAACACTGAAGCTTTCTTT. Its protein is CASSPTPRNTEAFF. This chain connects TRBV7-8 to TRBJ1-1; D ambiguous. V lost 5 bases and J 1 base, leaving 11 bases between the germline ends. The V gene's germline CDR1 is SGHVS and CDR2 FQNEAQ. This CDR3 has 14 residues.

This clonotype occurred a few times. The chain joins TRBV20-1 to TRBJ1-5; tentatively, D is TRBD1 (5 bases). There are 15 residues in the CDR3. The V end was cut by 6 bases, the J end by 4 bases, with 19 bases between. Germline values: CDR1 DFQATT, CDR2 SNEGSKA (reference sequence). The CDR3 is CSARVGWGSNQPQHF. CDR3 in DNA: TGCAGTGCCCGCGTAGGGTGGGGGTCTAATCAGCCCCAGCATTTT.

This chain joins TRBV4-3 and TRBJ1-4; 9 bases fit TRBD1. The V gene's germline CDR1 is LGHNA and CDR2 YSLEER. This CDR3 has 17 residues. V lost 3 bases to trimming and J lost 5 bases; unmatched junction nucleotides: 10. CDR3 protein: CASSQGQGGTQNEKLFF. CDR3 DNA sequence: TGCGCCAGCAGCCAGGGACAGGGAGGAACCCAAAATGAAAAACTGTTTTTT.

The chain links TRBV7-2 to TRBJ1-2; no reliable D call. The CDR3 runs to 14 residues. Germline assignment: CDR1 SGHTA and CDR2 FQGNSA. Trimming took off 3 bases at V and 8 bases at J, with 16 bases between the two ends. The CDR3 sequence: CASSFRQAPGGYTF. The DNA of the CDR3 is TGTGCCAGCAGCTTCCGACAAGCACCTGGAGGCTACACCTTC.

This clonotype was observed a single time. The CDR3 spells CASRSNTDTQYF. DNA of the CDR3: TGTGCCAGCAGGAGTAACACAGATACGCAGTATTTT. This chain uses TRBV5-8 with TRBJ2-3; D gene uncertain. V lost 5 bases, J lost 2 bases, and 6 bases lay in between. CDR1 SGHTS and CDR2 YDEGEE come from the germline V gene. This CDR3 spans 12 amino acids.

This clonotype was seen at least ten times. The chain uses TRBV5-8 and TRBJ2-4; D remains unclear. The CDR3 consists of 11 residues. Germline assignment: CDR1 SGHTS and CDR2 YDEGEE. V shed 3 bases and J shed 10 bases, with 8 bases lying between them. CDR3 sequence: CASSWPVIQYF. The CDR3 DNA sequence: TGTGCCAGCAGCTGGCCGGTGATTCAGTACTTC.

This clonotype was observed a handful of times. The chain joins TRBV6-2 or TRBV6-3 to TRBJ2-1; the D is unclear. The CDR3 spans 12 residues. V was trimmed by 6 bases and J by 7 bases, leaving 10 bases between them. Germline-derived CDR1 and CDR2 are MNHEY and SVGEGT. Here the CDR3 DNA reads TGTGCCAGCAGCAAGGGAAGAAATGAGCAGTTCTTC. It translates to CASSKGRNEQFF.